The 11 T cell receptor beta chains below all came from one sample that was sequenced in a study of T cell clonality in common variable immunodeficiency. Study results and limitations: Fewer deletions and N-nucleotide insertions were reportedly seen in common variable immunodeficiency TCR beta sequences.

Profiled with immunoSEQ multiplex PCR; TCRdb holds only in-frame clones, not every one. The sample was found to contain about 33,000 clones, and every one recurs. Their antigens remain unidentified. The sequenced sample consisted of peripheral blood mononuclear cells. Source of these receptors: a human donor with common variable immunodeficiency.

At least ten counts were recorded for this clone. The CDR3 goes on 3 residues after the read ends, and that part is filled in from the germline J gene. The rearrangement links TRBV4-1 to TRBJ2-3; TRBD2 might be the D (5 bases). CDR1 and CDR2 (germline): MGHRA, YSYEKL. Trimming pared 0 bases from V and 1 base from J, leaving 5 bases between. The CDR3 has 14 residues. CDR3 bases read: TGCGCCAGCAGCCAAGAGAGGGGCACAGATACG. It encodes CASSQERGTDT. The CDR3 in full is CASSQERGTDTQYF.

This clone was seen many times. With the read ending 3 residues before the CDR3 end, the germline J gene is used to fill in that end. The chain carries TRBV6-1 and TRBJ2-5; a weak D match, TRBD1 (5 bases). The germline gives CDR1 MNHNS, CDR2 SASEGT. V lost 0 bases and J 5 bases, leaving 7 bases between the germline ends. The CDR3 sequence is 13 residues long. The covered CDR3 bases are TGTGCCAGCAGTGAAGCGGGGCGGGAGACC. Its translation: CASSEAGRET. The complete CDR3 sequence is CASSEAGRETQYF.

This clone has ten or more counts. Sequencing ends 3 residues short of the CDR3 end; the germline J gene provides the rest. This sequence joins TRBV11-2 and TRBJ2-2; D may be TRBD1 (6 bases). Trimming shortened V by 7 bases and J by 2 bases, and 11 bases separated the two germline ends. Germline V CDR1 and CDR2: SGHAT, FQNNGV. The CDR3 covers 14 residues. Incomplete CDR3 DNA: TGTGCCAGCACCATGACAGGAAACACCGGGGAG. It translates to CASTMTGNTGE. The entire CDR3 protein reads CASTMTGNTGELFF.

Ten or more counts support this clone. The read stops 3 residues short of the end of the CDR3; the missing end is completed from the germline J gene. The rearrangement links TRBV30 to TRBJ2-3; TRBD2 aligns across 11 bases. J was trimmed by 6 bases and V by 5 bases; bases with no gene match: 13. Looked up from germline, CDR1 is GTSNPN and CDR2 is SVGIG (reference sequence). The CDR3 loop spans 16 amino acids. This chain's CDR3 is CAWGSVSGRGGDTQYF. The sequenced CDR3 bases are TGTGCCTGGGGCTCCGTTAGCGGGAGGGGGGGGGATACG.

This clone was counted ten times or more. The CDR3 end falls 3 residues outside the read, so it is completed with the germline J gene. V is TRBV20-1 and J is TRBJ2-1, with a weak D call TRBD2 (6 bases). This CDR3 is built from 14 residues. V was trimmed by 6 bases and J by 0 bases, leaving 12 bases between them. Per germline, CDR1 DFQATT and CDR2 SNEGSKA (reference sequence). This chain's CDR3 is CSANLASSYNEQFF. The part of the CDR3 DNA that was read is TGCAGTGCGAACCTAGCGAGCTCCTACAATGAG.

This clone was seen many times. The read finishes 3 residues shy of the CDR3 end, and the germline J gene is used to complete it. V and J are TRBV30 and TRBJ1-2; no firm D call. The CDR3 spans 13 residues. With 1 base removed from V and 2 bases from J, the gap between germline ends came to 8 bases. Germline loops: CDR1 GTSNPN, CDR2 SVGIG (reference sequence). The sequenced part of the CDR3 DNA is TGTGCCTGGAGTGGGGTACAGAACTATGGC. It codes for CAWSGVQNYG. The whole CDR3 is CAWSGVQNYGYTF.

The table lists this clone with a few counts. The DNA ends 3 residues before the CDR3 does, and the rest of the CDR3 is filled in from the germline J gene. The rearrangement joins TRBV7-3 to TRBJ2-1; TRBD1 aligns across 7 bases. From germline, CDR1 is SGHTA and CDR2 FQGTGA. The V gene end was trimmed by 1 base and the J gene end by 2 bases; junction bases not matched to a gene: 5. This CDR3 is built from 16 residues. The CDR3 spells CASSLMVGTAYNEQFF. The DNA read from the CDR3 is TGTGCCAGCAGCTTAATGGTAGGGACAGCCTACAATGAG.

This clone showed up many times. The read ends 3 residues shy of where the CDR3 ends; the end is completed using the germline J gene. The gene calls are TRBV6-1 and TRBJ2-5; TRBD1 matches at 10 bases. The CDR3 is 15 residues long. CDR1 and CDR2 from the germline V gene are MNHNS and SASEGT. V trimming: 1 base; J trimming: 6 bases; junction bases outside the gene matches: 5. This CDR3 is CASSEDAGQGQTQYF. CDR3 DNA (partial): TGTGCCAGCAGTGAAGATGCGGGACAGGGGCAGACC.

This clone was seen repeatedly, ten times or more. The read halts 3 residues ahead of the CDR3 end, with the missing end drawn from the germline J gene. The chain combines TRBV6-1 with TRBJ2-5, with 7 bases identical to TRBD2. J gave up 4 bases and V 2 bases, and 4 bases lay outside the gene matches. This CDR3 comprises 14 residues. Germline V gene lookup returns CDR1 MNHNS and CDR2 SASEGT. The CDR3 loop is CASSEWGGRETQYF. CDR3 DNA, as far as it was read: TGTGCCAGCAGTGAATGGGGGGGACGAGAGACC.

This clone was detected ten times or more. The CDR3 here is CASSPQGFGTEAFF. The CDR3 DNA, read in part, is TGTGCCAGCAGCCCACAGGGATTCGGCACTGAA. The V and J genes are TRBV7-9 and TRBJ1-1, with D possibly matching TRBD1 (6 bases). The CDR3 end falls 3 residues outside the read, so it is completed with the germline J gene. V shed 5 bases and J shed 4 bases, with 14 bases lying between them. CDR3 length: 14 amino acids. The germline V gene encodes CDR1 SEHNR and CDR2 FQNEAQ (reference sequence). Supplemented by reference TRBV7-9 and TRBJ1-1, the full variable domain reads DTGVSQNPRHKITKRGQNVTFRCDPISEHNRLYWYRQTLGQGPEFLTYFQNEAQLEKSRLLSDRFSAERPKGSFSTLEIQRTEQGDSAMYLCASSPQGFGTEAFFGQGTRLTVV.

This clone appeared a few times. Sequencing ends 3 residues short of the CDR3 end; the germline J gene provides the rest. This chain connects TRBV19 to TRBJ2-7; 7 nucleotides align to TRBD1. This CDR3 is 16 amino acids long. Germline V gives CDR1 LNHDA, CDR2 SQIVND (reference sequence). Trimming removed 5 bases from V and 3 bases from J; junction bases left unmatched: 13. The sequenced CDR3 bases are TGTGCCAGTAGTGACTCGACAGGGATCCTTCTCTACGAG. Its protein is CASSDSTGILLYE. The whole CDR3 sequence reads CASSDSTGILLYEQYF.